The T cell receptor beta chain under discussion was sequenced for a study of blood T cell repertoires in COVID-19. The protocol was immunoSEQ multiplex PCR, while the TCRdb copy is restricted to in-frame clones and leaves out a portion. The sample contains over 200,000 clones, about 81% of which appear only once. Assignment of participants to cohorts was predicated upon participant-reported clinical history. Before being deemed recovered, Cohort 3 donors had two negative PCRs, clearance, or symptom resolution. Germline V gene sequence: CDR1 KGHSH, CDR2 LQKENI. Trimming cost V 5 bases and J 5 bases, with 16 bases left between them. This CDR3 has 14 residues.

The chain links TRBV18 to TRBJ2-7, with TRBD1 as a possible D gene (5 bases). This receptor was taken from a man aged 40-55 years who had recovered from COVID-19. Sequencing was carried out using PBMCs or T cells enriched from blood (not recorded which). The CDR3 DNA reads TGTGCCAGCTCAAGTTTCCCAGGGAACCACGAGCAGTACTTC. It is translated as CASSSFPGNHEQYF.